What follows are 22 T cell receptor beta chains derived from one specimen sequenced in a study of lymphopenia after photon versus proton radiotherapy (dated by TCRdb to the late 2010s). Libraries were prepared through the immunoSEQ multiplex PCR assay. This is the immuneACCESS table as TCRdb keeps it, with only in-frame sequences that have V and J called. A part of the clones is gone; compared with another copy, unresolved V genes explain less than half, and the rest is unexplained. Recorded for this sample are approximately 66,000 clones; around 88% of them occurred a single time. Less than 2.5% of the sample is in the top ten clones. The sample here was peripheral blood, taken from a patient treated with photon-based radiotherapy. All receptors come from a middle-aged man with gastric cancer.

The chain has TRBV30 and TRBJ2-1; no definite D call. Germline V lookup: CDR1 GTSNPN, CDR2 SVGIG (reference sequence). This CDR3 is built from 13 residues. The germline V and J ends were trimmed by 2 bases and 9 bases, with 14 bases remaining between them. This chain's CDR3 is CAWSRRPGAEQFF. Written as DNA, the CDR3 is TGTGCCTGGAGTCGCAGGCCCGGCGCTGAGCAGTTCTTC.

This chain connects TRBV13 to TRBJ2-5, with a possible D match to TRBD2 (5 bases). The assigned J gene may be wrong: the sequence end matches TRBJ2-7 better. Germline CDR1 PRHDT, CDR2 FYEKMQ (reference sequence). The CDR3 spans 12 residues. This CDR3 reads CASAQRFGEQYF. In DNA, the CDR3 is TGTGCCAGCGCTCAGCGGTTCGGCGAGCAGTACTTC.

The rearrangement links TRBV6-1 to TRBJ1-5; D is unresolved. Germline CDR1 MNHNS, CDR2 SASEGT. CDR3 length equals 11 residues. V dropped 3 bases and J dropped 4 bases, with 1 base sitting between them. In DNA form, the CDR3 reads TGTGCCAGCAGTGATAATCAGCCCCAGCATTTT. It yields the protein CASSDNQPQHF.

The chain is built from TRBV7-3 and TRBJ1-6; D is uncertain. Per the germline V gene, CDR1 is SGHTA and CDR2 is FQGTGA. The CDR3 has 12 amino acids. Trimming took 2 bases from V and 8 from J, leaving 4 bases between them. In DNA, the CDR3 is TGTGCCAGCAGCTTAGAGGATTCACCCCTCCACTTT. Protein product: CASSLEDSPLHF.

The chain employs TRBV20-1 and TRBJ1-1, with D hard to call. Germline V gene sequence: CDR1 DFQATT, CDR2 SNEGSKA (reference sequence). The CDR3 is 11 amino acids. V shed 4 bases and J shed 2 bases, with 5 bases lying between them. The CDR3 sequence: CSAMGNTEAFF. The CDR3 DNA reads as TGCAGTGCTATGGGAAACACTGAAGCTTTCTTT.

CDR3 region: CASSHFGTSGGAGTDTQYF. CDR3 sequence (DNA): TGTGCCAGCAGCCATTTCGGGACTAGCGGGGGGGCCGGCACAGATACGCAGTATTTT. V and J are TRBV4-2 and TRBJ2-3; 16 positions match TRBD2. The CDR3 is 19 amino acids. J lost 1 base, V lost 3 bases, and 7 bases had no gene match. CDR1 is LGHNA and CDR2 is YNFKEQ in the germline V gene.

The V and J genes are TRBV5-6 and TRBJ1-6, with 7 bases fitting TRBD1. The germline V gene has CDR1 SGHDT and CDR2 YYEEEE. After removal of 4 bases from V and 9 bases from J, the junction contained 4 bases not matched to a gene. The CDR3 consists of 13 residues. The chain's CDR3 is CASSTRQGSPLHF. The CDR3 region has the DNA TGTGCCAGCAGCACCCGACAGGGTTCACCCCTCCACTTT.

V gene TRBV5-5 combines with J gene TRBJ2-2, with unresolved D. V gave up 1 base and J gave up 2 bases, with 3 bases separating them. CDR1 and CDR2 from the germline V gene are SGHKS and YYEKEE (reference sequence). There are 13 residues in the CDR3. Here the CDR3 DNA reads TGTGCCAGCAGCTTGAGAAACACCGGGGAGCTGTTTTTT. This codes for CASSLRNTGELFF.

CDR3 coding DNA: TGTGCCAGCAGCCCAGCCGGGAGTAGGAGGGAGCAGTACTTC. Translated, it gives CASSPAGSRREQYF. The J gene is TRBJ2-7, the V gene TRBV11-1; possibly TRBD2 for D (6 bases). This CDR3 is 14 amino acids long. Germline V gene data show CDR1 as SGHAT and CDR2 as FQDESV (reference sequence). The V end was cut by 5 bases, the J end by 7 bases, with 18 bases between.

The rearrangement uses TRBV30 and TRBJ1-2; D gene ambiguous. The V end was cut by 2 bases, the J end by 3 bases, with 4 bases between. Germline V lookup: CDR1 GTSNPN, CDR2 SVGIG (reference sequence). The CDR3 sequence is 11 residues long. This CDR3 reads CAWSQDYGYTF. The CDR3 coding sequence is TGTGCCTGGAGTCAAGACTATGGCTACACCTTC.

The chain couples TRBV9 to TRBJ1-1; 10 bases map to TRBD1. Trimming cost V 2 bases and J 4 bases; bases outside gene matches: 2. Germline-derived CDR1 and CDR2 are SGDLS and YYNGEE. The CDR3 is 14 residues long. CDR3 nucleotide sequence: TGTGCCAGCAGCGTCGGGACAGGGGTCACTGAAGCTTTCTTT. It yields the protein CASSVGTGVTEAFF. Drawing the rest from reference TRBV9 and TRBJ1-1, the complete variable domain is DSGVTQTPKHLITATGQRVTLRCSPRSGDLSVYWYQQSLDQGLQFLIQYYNGEERAKGNILERFSAQQFPDLHSELNLSSLELGDSALYFCASSVGTGVTEAFFGQGTRLTVV.

This chain joins TRBV5-1 and TRBJ2-7, with 7 bases lining up with TRBD1. Trimming cost V 4 bases and J 6 bases; bases outside gene matches: 7. CDR3 length: 13 amino acids. Germline CDR1 is SGHRS and CDR2 is YFSETQ. In nucleotides, the CDR3 is TGCGCCAGCAGCCCGGGACAGCCCTCCGAGCAGTACTTC. Translated: CASSPGQPSEQYF.

The rearrangement uses TRBV19 and TRBJ1-5; TRBD1 aligns across 9 bases. This CDR3 has 14 amino acids. Trimming cost V 4 bases and J 5 bases; bases outside gene matches: 3. The germline CDR1 and CDR2 sequences are LNHDA and SQIVND (reference sequence). In DNA, the CDR3 is TGTGCCAGTAGTACTGGACAGGGGTATCAGCCCCAGCATTTT. This sequence encodes CASSTGQGYQPQHF.

The table lists this clone with a few counts. V usage is TRBV6-1 and J usage is TRBJ1-2; no firm D call. The CDR3 contains 13 residues. The germline gives CDR1 MNHNS, CDR2 SASEGT. V was clipped by 1 base and J by 8 bases, with 11 bases between them. The CDR3 bases are TGTGCCAGCAGTGAAGGCGAGGTTGGCGGCTACACCTTC. Its protein product is CASSEGEVGGYTF.

A word on this clone: The junction departs from the called germline gene at one end, perhaps through a read error. J is TRBJ2-7 and V is TRBV4-2; D may match TRBD1 or TRBD2 (5 bases each). Germline V gene sequence: CDR1 LGHNA, CDR2 YNFKEQ. The CDR3 contains 13 residues. The CDR3 bases are TGTGCCAGCAGCCAAGACTGGGGGTCCGAAAGGTTCTTC. Protein product: CASSQDWGSERFF.

The chain has TRBV2 and TRBJ2-7; D perhaps matches TRBD1 (5 bases). CDR3 length equals 14 residues. Trimming shortened V by 1 base and J by 0 bases, and 7 bases separated the two germline ends. Germline V gene lookup returns CDR1 SNHLY and CDR2 FYNNEI. DNA for the CDR3: TGTGCCAGCAGTGAAGATCAGGGCTCCTACGAGCAGTACTTC. This sequence encodes CASSEDQGSYEQYF.

This clone was detected a few times. The V gene is TRBV6-6, the J gene TRBJ2-7; weak D call: TRBD1 (6 bases). Germline values: CDR1 MNHNY, CDR2 SVGAGI (reference sequence). There are 16 residues in the CDR3. V was clipped by 0 bases and J by 4 bases, with 16 bases between them. The CDR3 DNA sequence: TGTGCCAGCAGTTACTCGCCTTCCCAGGGGAAATACGAGCAGTACTTC. Its protein product is CASSYSPSQGKYEQYF.

V is TRBV28 and J is TRBJ2-7; TRBD1 agrees at 11 bases. Germline-derived CDR1 and CDR2 are MDHEN and SYDVKM. This CDR3 has 17 amino acids. V lost 4 bases to trimming and J lost 4 bases; unmatched junction nucleotides: 12. In DNA, the CDR3 is TGTGCCAGCAGTTCCACCCTTGGACAGGGGGCTATATACGAGCAGTACTTC. This encodes CASSSTLGQGAIYEQYF.

V usage is TRBV5-1 and J usage is TRBJ2-7, with 10 bases fitting TRBD1. J was trimmed by 5 bases and V by 0 bases; bases with no gene match: 5. Germline lookup yields CDR1 SGHRS and CDR2 YFSETQ. CDR3 length: 15 amino acids. The CDR3 nucleotides are TGCGCCAGCAGCTTGGTGGGACAGGGGTTCGACGAGCAGTACTTC. Protein product: CASSLVGQGFDEQYF.

The V and J genes are TRBV4-1 and TRBJ2-2; the D gene is possibly TRBD1 (6 bases). The CDR3 totals 16 residues. Trimming took off 4 bases at V and 6 bases at J, with 18 bases between the two ends. In germline, CDR1 is MGHRA, CDR2 YSYEKL. CDR3 sequence (DNA): TGCGCCAGCAGCCCCCCTCGGGCAGGGGTCCCCGGGGAGCTGTTTTTT. The encoded protein is CASSPPRAGVPGELFF.

This chain uses TRBV18 with TRBJ2-2; the D gene is possibly TRBD2 (6 bases). The CDR3 sequence is 15 residues long. V was cut by 2 bases and J by 4 bases, with 11 bases left in between. Germline V gene sequence: CDR1 KGHSH, CDR2 LQKENI. Here the CDR3 DNA reads TGTGCCAGCTCACCAGTGCGGGAATCCACCGGGGAGCTGTTTTTT. Translating gives CASSPVRESTGELFF. Supplemented by reference TRBV18 and TRBJ2-2, the full variable domain reads NAGVMQNPRHLVRRRGQEARLRCSPMKGHSHVYWYRQLPEEGLKFMVYLQKENIIDESGMPKERFSAEFPKEGPSILRIQQVVRGDSAAYFCASSPVRESTGELFFGEGSRLTVL.

V gene TRBV4-2 combines with J gene TRBJ2-1; TRBD2 might be the D (5 bases). V lost 4 bases and J 0 bases, leaving 10 bases between the germline ends. Germline V gene lookup returns CDR1 LGHNA and CDR2 YNFKEQ. CDR3 size: 15 residues. Here the CDR3 reads CASSPRDSSYNEQFF. For the CDR3, the DNA is TGTGCCAGCAGCCCCCGGGATAGCTCCTACAATGAGCAGTTCTTC.